One sample yielded the 8 T cell receptor beta chains listed below, sequenced in a study of T cell repertoires in cytomegalovirus infection. TCRdb redid the calling of the reads with MiXCR, one entry per CDR3 protein. The table shows 450,000 to 650,000 distinct CDR3 sequences, with 26% occurring only once. Source material: PBMCs. These receptors were obtained from a human donor in good health (CMV status not recorded). Some clones in this sample may be carry-over from other donors' samples.

This sequence joins TRBV5-5 and TRBJ2-1, with D tentatively TRBD1 (8 bases). The germline V gene encodes CDR1 SGHKS and CDR2 YYEKEE (reference sequence). V dropped 5 bases and J dropped 7 bases, with 19 bases sitting between them. This CDR3 has 15 amino acids. CDR3 sequence reads: CASSSGQGGRNEQFF. The CDR3 DNA is TGTGCCAGCAGTTCTGGACAGGGAGGGAGGAATGAGCAGTTCTTC. The full variable domain, completed using reference TRBV5-5 and TRBJ2-1, is DAGVTQSPTHLIKTRGQQVTLRCSPISGHKSVSWYQQVLGQGPQFIFQYYEKEERGRGNFPDRFSARQFPNYSSELNVNALLLGDSALYLCASSSGQGGRNEQFFGPGTRLTVL.

The table lists this clonotype with a few counts. The V call is TRBV29-1, the J call TRBJ1-1; D gene ambiguous. The germline CDR1 and CDR2 sequences are SQVTM and ANQGSEA. The CDR3 is 13 amino acids. Trimming removed 4 bases from V and 3 bases from J, with 12 bases in between. CDR3 residues: CSVAVGRDTEAFF. For the CDR3, the DNA is TGCAGCGTTGCCGTAGGGCGGGACACTGAAGCTTTCTTT. Full variable domain (remainder filled in from reference TRBV29-1 and TRBJ1-1): SAVISQKPSRDICQRGTSLTIQCQVDSQVTMMFWYRQQPGQSLTLIATANQGSEATYESGFVIDKFPISRPNLTFSTLTVSNMSPEDSSIYLCSVAVGRDTEAFFGQGTRLTVV.

The rearrangement joins TRBV19 to TRBJ1-5; 9 bases agree with TRBD1. V shed 5 bases and J 0 bases; nucleotides not matched to a gene: 5. There are 16 residues in the CDR3. Germline V CDR1 and CDR2: LNHDA, SQIVND (reference sequence). The CDR3 loop is CASSGDRGSSNQPQHF. CDR3 DNA: TGTGCCAGTAGTGGTGACAGGGGGTCTAGCAATCAGCCCCAGCATTTT.

V usage is TRBV5-4 and J usage is TRBJ1-2, with D unresolved. Germline V CDR1 and CDR2: SGHNT, YYREEE (reference sequence). V shed 4 bases and J shed 4 bases, with 14 bases lying between them. This CDR3 is 14 amino acids long. The CDR3 DNA is TGTGCCAGCAGCCTCGTTGGGATCGGCTATGGCTACACCTTC. Its protein is CASSLVGIGYGYTF.

The rearrangement joins TRBV7-9 to TRBJ1-5; TRBD1 is a possible D gene (5 bases). This CDR3 is built from 15 residues. The V and J ends lost 5 bases and 6 bases respectively, with 17 bases between them. Germline lookup yields CDR1 SEHNR and CDR2 FQNEAQ (reference sequence). The CDR3 nucleotides read TGTGCCAGCAGCCCCCTCGGGGAGGGGATTCAGCCCCAGCATTTT. Its protein product is CASSPLGEGIQPQHF.

This chain uses TRBV14 with TRBJ2-3, with 14 positions matching TRBD2. Germline CDR1 is SGHDN and CDR2 is FVKESK. The junction had 13 bases not matched to a gene; V was cut back by 1 base and J by 1 base. CDR3 length: 21 residues. The CDR3 is CASSQGRLAGGPSGGTDTQYF. CDR3 coding DNA: TGTGCCAGCAGCCAAGGTCGACTAGCGGGAGGGCCGAGTGGTGGCACAGATACGCAGTATTTT.

This clonotype was counted between two and nine times. This chain connects TRBV12-3 or TRBV12-4 to TRBJ2-1; D gene unclear. V lost 4 bases, J lost 4 bases, and 11 bases lay in between. There are 14 residues in the CDR3. DNA of the CDR3: TGTGCCAGCAGTTCTAGGCTTGAATACAATGAGCAGTTCTTC. Protein: CASSSRLEYNEQFF.

This clonotype was detected many times. The gene calls are TRBV7-2 and TRBJ1-1, with D maybe TRBD1 (5 bases). The germline V gene has CDR1 SGHTA and CDR2 FQGNSA. The CDR3 has 15 residues. The V end lost 1 base, the J end lost 4 bases, and 13 bases lay between the germline ends. CDR3 DNA: TGTGCCAGCAGCTTAGTCGAGGGGCGGGGCACTGAAGCTTTCTTT. It yields the protein CASSLVEGRGTEAFF.